The next 8 T cell receptor beta chains were all read from a single sample in a study of blood T cell repertoires in COVID-19. Clones were sequenced by immunoSEQ multiplex PCR, and TCRdb holds only the in-frame ones, with some missing. This table has about 200,000 clones, 87% appearing once. Sequencing input: PBMCs or T cells enriched from blood (not recorded which). The receptors shown here come from a woman in her twenties or thirties who had recovered from COVID-19.

The rearrangement joins TRBV4-1 to TRBJ2-5, with 8 positions matching TRBD2. Per germline, CDR1 MGHRA and CDR2 YSYEKL. There are 15 residues in the CDR3. After removal of 4 bases from V and 3 bases from J, the junction contained 7 bases not matched to a gene. CDR3 residues: CASSLGSGGKETQYF. The DNA of the CDR3 is TGCGCCAGCAGCCTGGGAAGCGGGGGAAAAGAGACCCAGTACTTC.

This chain joins TRBV21-1 and TRBJ2-6; the D call TRBD1 from the table was never checked on the DNA. TRBV21-1 is a pseudogene. The CDR3 loop spans 19 amino acids. The CDR3 nucleotides are TGTGCCAGCAGCCAAAGGGGGTACTATGCAATCTCTGGGGCCAACGTCCTGACTTTC. It specifies CASSQRGYYAISGANVLTF.

The CDR3 spells CASKERTYNEQFF. In DNA form, the CDR3 reads TGTGCCAGCAAGGAGCGTACCTACAATGAGCAGTTCTTC. The J gene is TRBJ2-1, the V gene TRBV2; D ambiguous. The CDR3 runs to 13 residues. Germline V gives CDR1 SNHLY, CDR2 FYNNEI. Trimming shortened V by 7 bases and J by 2 bases, and 9 bases separated the two germline ends.

The DNA of the CDR3 is TGTGCCACCAGTGAGTCCGACTGGAATCAGCCCCAGCATTTT. It is translated as CATSESDWNQPQHF. The chain employs TRBV24-1 and TRBJ1-5, with no clear D. Trimming took 4 bases from V and 4 from J, leaving 10 bases between them. Per germline, CDR1 KGHDR and CDR2 SFDVKD. This CDR3 is built from 14 residues.

This rearrangement joins TRBV27 to TRBJ1-1, with a possible D match to TRBD1 (5 bases). Germline lookup yields CDR1 MNHEY and CDR2 SMNVEV (reference sequence). Trimming took off 4 bases at V and 1 base at J, with 19 bases between the two ends. This CDR3 comprises 17 residues. CDR3 sequence: CASSSHTGTIENTEAFF. The CDR3 DNA sequence: TGTGCCAGCAGTTCGCATACCGGGACTATCGAGAACACTGAAGCTTTCTTT.

This clone was observed a few times. The rearrangement links TRBV7-9 to TRBJ1-4; D gene uncertain. The CDR3 is 11 residues long. Trimming took off 4 bases at V and 8 bases at J, with 5 bases between the two ends. Germline V gives CDR1 SEHNR, CDR2 FQNEAQ (reference sequence). This CDR3 reads CASSYSEKLFF. Here the CDR3 DNA reads TGTGCCAGCAGCTACTCCGAAAAACTGTTTTTT.

This chain joins TRBV7-3 and TRBJ2-1; 7 bases are shared with TRBD1. The CDR3 loop spans 15 amino acids. Germline V CDR1 and CDR2: SGHTA, FQGTGA. J gave up 10 bases and V 5 bases, and 14 bases lay outside the gene matches. CDR3 residues: CASSPEGAMSEEQFF. DNA of the CDR3: TGTGCCAGCAGCCCTGAGGGGGCAATGTCGGAGGAGCAGTTCTTC.

This sequence joins TRBV30 and TRBJ1-6, with D tentatively TRBD1 (5 bases). CDR1 GTSNPN and CDR2 SVGIG come from the germline V gene (reference sequence). Trimming cost V 4 bases and J 5 bases, with 15 bases left between them. The CDR3 covers 15 residues. For the CDR3, the DNA is TGTGCCTGGATTGACGGGGGACGGGATAATTCACCCCTCCACTTT. This encodes CAWIDGGRDNSPLHF.